Included here is one T cell receptor beta chain sequence, with context. What it recognizes is unknown. The CDR3 is made up of 16 amino acids. Trimming took 5 bases from V and 4 from J, leaving 19 bases between them. Germline assignment: CDR1 MGHRA and CDR2 YSYEKL. These data belong to a study of shared clonotypes between healthy human individuals. Study results and limitations: Clonotypes shared by all four donors outscored non-shared clonotypes in generation probability. Tissue TCR repertoires likely differ from these blood-only repertoires.

The sorted-subset replicate PCRs were given 200 ng DNA, which is 27,000 or so T cell genomes. TCRdb keeps only in-frame clones here, not all; method: immunoSEQ multiplex PCR. The sample records about 870,000 clones, 80% to 95% being singletons. The naive CD8 subset, CD45RO-negative cells positively selected for CCR7, excluded terminally differentiated effector memory CD45RA+ cells. There were only Caucasian adults among the donors, and all lived in Nashville, Tennessee. Sample: naive CD8+ T cells sorted from blood. The receptor's source is a man aged 25 to 40 in good health. The genes are TRBV4-1 and TRBJ2-3; TRBD2 might be the D (6 bases). CDR3 in amino acids: CASSVGTSKVADTQYF. DNA for the CDR3: TGCGCCAGCAGCGTCGGGACTTCGAAAGTCGCAGATACGCAGTATTTT.